This T cell receptor beta chain was observed in a study of blood T cell repertoires in COVID-19. Study-level background: Sources were T cells, B-cell-depleted T cells, or PBMCs; the material itself was cDNA or gDNA.

This clone was detected only a few times. Germline V CDR1 and CDR2: SGHVS, FNYEAQ. V was pared by 5 bases and J by 2 bases, with 13 bases between. The CDR3 totals 15 residues. TCRdb keeps only in-frame clones here, not all; method: immunoSEQ multiplex PCR. The data show hundreds of thousands of clones, with around 90% seen just once and just over 2.5% held by the top ten. Sample: PBMCs or T cells enriched from blood (not recorded which). This chain connects TRBV7-6 to TRBJ1-3, with D possibly TRBD1 on 6 matching bases. The TCR sequence derives from a woman between 25 and 40 years old with acute COVID-19. In DNA, the CDR3 is TGTGCCAGCAGCCCGGGTAGGACAGCTGGAAACACCATATATTTT. Its translation is CASSPGRTAGNTIYF.